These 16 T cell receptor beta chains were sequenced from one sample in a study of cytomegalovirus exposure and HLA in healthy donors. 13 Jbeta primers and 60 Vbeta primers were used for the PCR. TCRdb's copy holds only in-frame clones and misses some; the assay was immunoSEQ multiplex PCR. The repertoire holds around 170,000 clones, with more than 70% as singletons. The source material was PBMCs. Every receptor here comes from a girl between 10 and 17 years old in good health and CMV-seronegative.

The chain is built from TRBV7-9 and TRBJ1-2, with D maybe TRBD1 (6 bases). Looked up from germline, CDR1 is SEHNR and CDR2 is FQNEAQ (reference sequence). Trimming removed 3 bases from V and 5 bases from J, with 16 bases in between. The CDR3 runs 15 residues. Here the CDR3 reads CASSFYRDGPYGYTF. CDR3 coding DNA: TGTGCCAGCAGCTTCTACAGGGACGGACCTTATGGCTACACCTTC.

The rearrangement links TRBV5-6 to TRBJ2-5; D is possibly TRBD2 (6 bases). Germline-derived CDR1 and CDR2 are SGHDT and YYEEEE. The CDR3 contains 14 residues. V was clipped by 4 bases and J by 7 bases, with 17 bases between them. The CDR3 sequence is CASSPPGSHGTQYF. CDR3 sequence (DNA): TGTGCCAGCAGCCCCCCCGGGAGCCATGGGACCCAGTACTTC.

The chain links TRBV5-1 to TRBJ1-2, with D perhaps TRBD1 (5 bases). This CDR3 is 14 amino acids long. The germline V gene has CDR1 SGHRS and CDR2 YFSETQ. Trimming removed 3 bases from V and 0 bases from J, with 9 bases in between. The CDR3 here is CASSSDSANYGYTF. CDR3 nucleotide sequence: TGCGCCAGCAGCTCAGACAGCGCTAACTATGGCTACACCTTC.

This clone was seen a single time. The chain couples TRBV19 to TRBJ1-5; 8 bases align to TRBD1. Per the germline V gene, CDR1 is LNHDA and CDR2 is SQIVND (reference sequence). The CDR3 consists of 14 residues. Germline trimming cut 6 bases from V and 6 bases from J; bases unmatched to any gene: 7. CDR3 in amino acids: CASSDRGSVQPQHF. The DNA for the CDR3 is TGTGCCAGTAGCGACAGGGGATCCGTTCAGCCCCAGCATTTT.

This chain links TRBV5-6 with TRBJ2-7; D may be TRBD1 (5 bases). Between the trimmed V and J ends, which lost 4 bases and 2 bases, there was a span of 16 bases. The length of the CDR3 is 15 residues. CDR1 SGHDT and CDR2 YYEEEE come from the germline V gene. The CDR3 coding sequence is TGTGCCAGCAGCCCGGAGACAGCCTTTCCCTACGAGCAGTACTTC. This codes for CASSPETAFPYEQYF.

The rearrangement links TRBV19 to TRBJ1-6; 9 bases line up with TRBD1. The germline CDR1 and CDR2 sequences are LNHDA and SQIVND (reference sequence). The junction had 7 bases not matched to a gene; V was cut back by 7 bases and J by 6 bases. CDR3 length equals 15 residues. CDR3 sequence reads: CASKEDRGGNSPLHF. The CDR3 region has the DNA TGTGCCAGTAAGGAGGACAGGGGAGGTAATTCACCCCTCCACTTT.

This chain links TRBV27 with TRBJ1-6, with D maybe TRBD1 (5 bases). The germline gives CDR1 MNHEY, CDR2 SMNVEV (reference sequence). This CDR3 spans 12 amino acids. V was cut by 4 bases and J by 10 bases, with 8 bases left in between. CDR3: CASSSTASPLHF. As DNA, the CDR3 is TGTGCCAGCAGTTCGACAGCCTCACCCCTCCACTTT.

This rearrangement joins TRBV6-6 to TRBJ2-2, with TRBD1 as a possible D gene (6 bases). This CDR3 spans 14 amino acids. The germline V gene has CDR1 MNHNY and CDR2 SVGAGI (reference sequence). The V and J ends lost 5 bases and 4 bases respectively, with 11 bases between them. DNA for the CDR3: TGTGCCAGCAGTCACGACAGGCCCACCGGGGAGCTGTTTTTT. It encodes CASSHDRPTGELFF.

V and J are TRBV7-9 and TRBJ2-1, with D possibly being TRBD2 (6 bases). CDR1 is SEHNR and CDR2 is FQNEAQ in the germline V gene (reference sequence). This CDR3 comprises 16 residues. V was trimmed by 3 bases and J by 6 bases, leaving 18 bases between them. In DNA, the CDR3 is TGTGCCAGCAGCTTCGCCGGGGGAGGTGATGGCAATGAGCAGTTCTTC. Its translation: CASSFAGGGDGNEQFF. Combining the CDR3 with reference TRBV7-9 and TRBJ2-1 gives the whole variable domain DTGVSQNPRHKITKRGQNVTFRCDPISEHNRLYWYRQTLGQGPEFLTYFQNEAQLEKSRLLSDRFSAERPKGSFSTLEIQRTEQGDSAMYLCASSFAGGGDGNEQFFGPGTRLTVL.

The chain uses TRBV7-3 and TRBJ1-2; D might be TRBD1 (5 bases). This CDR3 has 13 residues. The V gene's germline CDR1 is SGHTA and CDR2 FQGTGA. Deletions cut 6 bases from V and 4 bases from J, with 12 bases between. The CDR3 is CASSMGLGYGYTF. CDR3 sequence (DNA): TGTGCCAGCAGTATGGGGCTGGGCTATGGCTACACCTTC. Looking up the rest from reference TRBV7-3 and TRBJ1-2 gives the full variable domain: GAGVSQTPSNKVTEKGKYVELRCDPISGHTALYWYRQSLGQGPEFLIYFQGTGAADDSGLPNDRFFAVRPEGSVSTLKIQRTERGDSAVYLCASSMGLGYGYTFGSGTRLTVV.

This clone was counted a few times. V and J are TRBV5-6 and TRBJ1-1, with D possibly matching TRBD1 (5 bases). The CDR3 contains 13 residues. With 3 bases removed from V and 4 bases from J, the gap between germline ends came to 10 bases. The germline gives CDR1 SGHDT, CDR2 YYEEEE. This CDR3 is CASSSGMGTEAFF. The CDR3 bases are TGTGCCAGCAGCTCAGGGATGGGCACTGAAGCTTTCTTT.

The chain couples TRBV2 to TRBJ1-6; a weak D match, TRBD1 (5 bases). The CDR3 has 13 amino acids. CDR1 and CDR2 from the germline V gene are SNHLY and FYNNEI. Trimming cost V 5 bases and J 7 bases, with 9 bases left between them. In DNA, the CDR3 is TGTGCCAGCAGTAACAAGGGGAATTCACCCCTCCACTTT. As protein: CASSNKGNSPLHF.

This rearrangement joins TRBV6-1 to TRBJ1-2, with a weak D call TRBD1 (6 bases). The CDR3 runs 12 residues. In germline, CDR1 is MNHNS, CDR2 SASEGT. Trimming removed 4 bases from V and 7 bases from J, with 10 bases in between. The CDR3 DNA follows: TGTGCCAGCAGTGCGTACAGGGCTGGCTACACCTTC. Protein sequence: CASSAYRAGYTF.

This chain's CDR3 is CASSWGGETQYF. In nucleotides, the CDR3 is TGCGCCAGCAGCTGGGGGGGAGAGACCCAGTACTTC. The chain uses TRBV5-1 and TRBJ2-5, with 7 bases lining up with TRBD2. This CDR3 is built from 12 residues. Trimming removed 3 bases from V and 4 bases from J; junction bases left unmatched: 0. Germline loops: CDR1 SGHRS, CDR2 YFSETQ.

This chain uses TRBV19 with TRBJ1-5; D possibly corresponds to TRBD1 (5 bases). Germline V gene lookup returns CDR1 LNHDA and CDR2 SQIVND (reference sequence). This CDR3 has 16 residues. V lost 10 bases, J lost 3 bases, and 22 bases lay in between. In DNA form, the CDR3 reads TGTGCCACCTGGGCGGGGGTTCTCCGGAACAATCAGCCCCAGCATTTT. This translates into CATWAGVLRNNQPQHF.

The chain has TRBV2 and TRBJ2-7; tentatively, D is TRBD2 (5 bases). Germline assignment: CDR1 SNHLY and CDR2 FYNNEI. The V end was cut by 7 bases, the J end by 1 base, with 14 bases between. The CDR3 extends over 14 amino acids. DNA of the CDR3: TGTGCCAGCACTTCCATGAGGGTATCCTACGAGCAGTACTTC. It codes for CASTSMRVSYEQYF. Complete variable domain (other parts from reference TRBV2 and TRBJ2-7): EPEVTQTPSHQVTQMGQEVILRCVPISNHLYFYWYRQILGQKVEFLVSFYNNEISEKSEIFDDQFSVERPDGSNFTLKIRSTKLEDSAMYFCASTSMRVSYEQYFGPGTRLTVT.